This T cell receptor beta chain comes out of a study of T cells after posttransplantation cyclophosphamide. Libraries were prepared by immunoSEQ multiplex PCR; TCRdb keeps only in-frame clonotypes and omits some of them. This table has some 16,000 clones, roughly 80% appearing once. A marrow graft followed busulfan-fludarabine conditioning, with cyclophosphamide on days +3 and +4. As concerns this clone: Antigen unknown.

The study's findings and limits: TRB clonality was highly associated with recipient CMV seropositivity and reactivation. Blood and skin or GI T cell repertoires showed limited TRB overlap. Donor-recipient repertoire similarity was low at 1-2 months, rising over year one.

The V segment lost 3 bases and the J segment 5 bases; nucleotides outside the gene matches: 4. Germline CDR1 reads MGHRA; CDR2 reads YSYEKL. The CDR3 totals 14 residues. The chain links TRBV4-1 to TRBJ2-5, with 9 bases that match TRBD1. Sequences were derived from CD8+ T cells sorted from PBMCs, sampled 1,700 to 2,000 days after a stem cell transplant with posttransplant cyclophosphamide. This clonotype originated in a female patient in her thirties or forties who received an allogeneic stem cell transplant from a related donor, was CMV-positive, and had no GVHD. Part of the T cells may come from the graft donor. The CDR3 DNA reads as TGCGCCAGCAGCCAGGGACAGGGACACGAGACCCAGTACTTC. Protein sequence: CASSQGQGHETQYF.